This T cell receptor (beta chain) was identified during a study of response to subunit inactivated influenza vaccine. Overall study findings and caveats: It was the authors' suggestion that each seasonal influenza vaccination recruits few new T cells.

Each CDR3 protein is one row after TCRdb ran MiXCR on the RT-PCR reads. The data contain approximately 570,000 distinct CDR3 sequences, roughly 8.2% of them singletons. The CDR3 is 15 residues long. V was clipped by 0 bases and J by 1 base, with 9 bases between them. Per germline, CDR1 DFQATT and CDR2 SNEGSKA (reference sequence). This clonotype was seen a handful of times. Its antigen is not identified. This receptor was taken from a man between 50 and 75 years old who received an inactivated influenza vaccine. This specimen was PBMCs from blood, taken less than 30 months after vaccination. This chain connects TRBV20-1 to TRBJ2-2, with TRBD1 as a possible D gene (5 bases). DNA for the CDR3: TGCAGTGCTAGAGATCTAAGGGGGAACACCGGGGAGCTGTTTTTT. It translates to CSARDLRGNTGELFF.